This TCR beta chain is from a study of Ad26.COV2.S vaccination and SARS-CoV-2 variants. On the study more broadly: This donor came from the COV1001 trial of Ad26.COV2.S. The authors gave Ad26.COV2.S intramuscularly, either once or twice 56 days apart. Study-wide results and limits: The analyses of TCR breadth and depth may have understated the size of total T cell responses.

Sequencing was performed with immunoSEQ multiplex PCR; in TCRdb, only in-frame clones are kept and a portion is missing. The sample carries 300,000 to 350,000 clones, around nine tenths recorded once. Treatment denoted: 15 to 20 received Ad26.COV2.S at low or high dose, single or two shots; about five received placebo; per-sample allocation not given. Day 63 after the first vaccine or placebo injection was the time point for sampling. With regard to this clone: Its specificity is not known.

V dropped 3 bases and J dropped 5 bases, with 22 bases sitting between them. The CDR3 has 18 residues. Germline V gene lookup returns CDR1 MNHNS and CDR2 SASEGT. This sample comprised peripheral blood, obtained in a trial of Ad26.COV2.S vaccine versus placebo. The source is a person aged 18 to 59 who received the Ad26.COV2.S COVID-19 vaccine or a placebo. The chain carries TRBV6-1 and TRBJ1-4; perhaps TRBD1 as D (6 bases). The CDR3 DNA follows: TGTGCCAGCAGTGAGATACTGGGGGCACGCCGGGAGAATGAAAAACTGTTTTTT. Residues: CASSEILGARRENEKLFF.